These T cell receptor beta chains were read from a single sample in a study of human T cells and chemical hapten exposure. TCRdb independently ran MiXCR on the RACE reads; one entry per CDR3 protein. The table records a few hundred thousand distinct CDR3 sequences, approximately 5.8% of them present only once. Sequenced here: whole blood, sampled in connection with sensitization to the hapten diphenylcyclopropenone (DPC). The receptors here all came from a woman in her late teens or twenties with alopecia areata. Some clones in this sample may be carry-over from other donors' samples. Each CDR3 is given with its conserved first and last residue. Fields, in order: D gene, clone size, J gene, V gene, CDR3 DNA, CDR3 protein. A D gene is named only where the DNA matches it firmly. The size field is filled for only some rows; it gives once, few, many or a size class.

>.|.|TRBJ2-7|TRBV6-2/TRBV6-3
TGTGCCAGCCTCTCCTCGGAGACCTTCGGGGAGCAGTACTTC
CASLSSETFGEQYF
>TRBD2|many|TRBJ2-4|TRBV5-5
TGTGCCAGCAGCCTGGGCACTAGCGGGGCAAACATTCAGTACTTC
CASSLGTSGANIQYF
>.|many|TRBJ1-2|TRBV12-3/TRBV12-4
TGTGCCAGCAGTTTCGGAGGGTCTAGTTATGGCTACACCTTC
CASSFGGSSYGYTF
>.|many|TRBJ1-1|TRBV4-1
TGCGCCAGCAGCCAAGGGACAGCTTCCACTGAAGCTTTCTTT
CASSQGTASTEAFF
>.|few|TRBJ2-1|TRBV28
TGTGCCAGCACCTTTTACAATGAGCAGTTCTTC
CASTFYNEQFF
>.|many|TRBJ1-1|TRBV29-1
TGCAGCGTCGCCCGGGAGAACACTGAAGCTTTCTTT
CSVARENTEAFF
>.|.|TRBJ1-1|TRBV5-1
TGCGCCAGCAGCTTGGCCACGGACGCTTTTGGGCGGGCTGAAGCTTTCTTT
CASSLATDAFGRAEAFF
>.|.|TRBJ1-5|TRBV5-8
TGTGCCAGCAGCGGGGACGCAAGCAATCAGCCCCAGCATTTT
CASSGDASNQPQHF
>.|.|TRBJ2-1|TRBV11-3
TGTGCCAGCAGCCTAACCACGATAGCGGCCTCCAATGAGCAGTTCTTC
CASSLTTIAASNEQFF
>.|many|TRBJ2-3|TRBV20-1
TGCAGTGCTGCCCCCGTGGCGGGGGCGATAGATACGCAGTATTTT
CSAAPVAGAIDTQYF
>.|.|TRBJ1-1|TRBV6-5
TGTGCCAGCAGTTACGGACAGACTTTAGGAGAAGCTTTCTTT
CASSYGQTLGEAFF
>.|.|TRBJ1-1|TRBV5-4
TGTGCCAGCAGCTTGGGACGGGGCGGGAAAGTTACTGAAGCTTTCTTT
CASSLGRGGKVTEAFF
>TRBD1|many|TRBJ2-7|TRBV10-3
TGTGCCATCAGAGCCGGGACAGATACCTACGAGCAGTACTTC
CAIRAGTDTYEQYF
>.|many|TRBJ1-5|TRBV6-2/TRBV6-3
TGTGCCAGCAATAGGAAGCCCCAGCATTTT
CASNRKPQHF
>TRBD2|few|TRBJ2-3|TRBV2
TGTGCCAGCAGTTCGGCTAGCGGACGCACAGATACGCAGTATTTT
CASSSASGRTDTQYF
>.|.|TRBJ1-1|TRBV9
TGTGCCAGCAGCGTAGAAAACTGGGGGACTGAAGCTTTCTTT
CASSVENWGTEAFF
>.|many|TRBJ1-2|TRBV20-1
TGCAGTGCGCGCACAGTGAATGGCTACACCTTC
CSARTVNGYTF
>.|.|TRBJ1-1|TRBV4-3
TGCGCCAGCAGCCAACAATCAACCGACCCTGAAGCTTTCTTT
CASSQQSTDPEAFF
>.|many|TRBJ2-7|TRBV5-5
TGTGCCAGCAGGTTAGGGATGACGGGGGAATACGAGCAGTACTTC
CASRLGMTGEYEQYF
>.|.|TRBJ2-1|TRBV6-2/TRBV6-3
TGTGCCAGCAGTTACGAGTTTGGGTCCGGGCTCCCATCCTACAATGAGCAGTTCTTC
CASSYEFGSGLPSYNEQFF
>TRBD1|many|TRBJ1-1|TRBV7-6
TGTGCCAGCAGCTTACCCGTTGGGGGCCAACAGGGGGGAGGTCGCACTGAAGCTTTCTTT
CASSLPVGGQQGGGRTEAFF
>TRBD2|few|TRBJ2-1|TRBV3-1
TGTGCCAGCAGCCAGATCCCGGGACTAGCCAATGAGCAGTTCTTC
CASSQIPGLANEQFF
>.|few|TRBJ1-1|TRBV24-1
TGTGCCACCAGAAAAGACAGTGTGAACACTGAAGCTTTCTTT
CATRKDSVNTEAFF
>.|few|TRBJ2-5|TRBV29-1
TGCAGCGTTGTCGGTTCCCAAGAGACCCAGTACTTC
CSVVGSQETQYF
>TRBD1|.|TRBJ2-1|TRBV6-5
TGTGCCAGCCGAAGGACAGGGTGGAATGAGCAGTTCTTC
CASRRTGWNEQFF
>.|many|TRBJ2-2|TRBV14
TGTGCCAGCAGCCAAGATTTCGAGGACACTTCGAACACCGGGGAGCTGTTTTTT
CASSQDFEDTSNTGELFF
>TRBD1|many|TRBJ2-4|TRBV7-8
TGTGCCAGCAGCGAGCAGCCGGGACAGTATAAAAACATTCAGTACTTC
CASSEQPGQYKNIQYF
>.|.|TRBJ1-5|TRBV4-3
TGCGCCAGCAGCCACCGATGGGCAAGTCATACTCCCCAGCATTTT
CASSHRWASHTPQHF
>TRBD1|many|TRBJ1-4|TRBV20-1
TGCAGTGTCACAGGGGGCCGGGGTGAAAAACTGTTTTTT
CSVTGGRGEKLFF
>.|many|TRBJ2-3|TRBV18
TGTGCCAGCTCACCACCTCAACACACAGATACGCAGTATTTT
CASSPPQHTDTQYF
>.|many|TRBJ1-2|TRBV5-1
TGCGCCAGCAGCTTGGTAACAGGCGGAGACTATGGCTACACCTTC
CASSLVTGGDYGYTF
>.|few|TRBJ1-3|TRBV6-5
TGTGCCAGCAGTTACGGATATGCGGGACACCGCTCTGGAAACACCATATATTTT
CASSYGYAGHRSGNTIYF
>.|many|TRBJ2-5|TRBV29-1
TGCAGCGTTTGGGAAGAGACCCAGTACTTC
CSVWEETQYF
>.|many|TRBJ2-7|TRBV5-1
TGCGCCAGCAGCTTGGTCTTGGGCTACGAGCAGTACTTC
CASSLVLGYEQYF
>.|.|TRBJ1-4|TRBV29-1
TGCAGCGTTGTTGGGGGCACAACTAATGAAAAACTGTTTTTT
CSVVGGTTNEKLFF
>.|few|TRBJ1-1|TRBV4-1
TGCGCCAGCAGCCAAGACGGGTTTGGGGTCACTGAAGCTTTCTTT
CASSQDGFGVTEAFF
>TRBD1|.|TRBJ2-7|TRBV4-3
TGCGCCAGCAGCCAAGTAGACAGGGGATACGAGCAGTACTTC
CASSQVDRGYEQYF
>.|.|TRBJ1-1|TRBV29-1
TGCAGCGTTGCCGGAGAGACTGAAGCTTTCTTT
CSVAGETEAFF
>.|many|TRBJ1-3|TRBV7-9
TGTGCCAGCAGCCCATGGGGAAGAGGCTCTGGAAACACCATATATTTT
CASSPWGRGSGNTIYF
>.|.|TRBJ2-7|TRBV21-1
TGTGCCAGCAGCAACGACCCTGAAACAACAGGGAGCTCCTACGAGCAGTACTTC
CASSNDPETTGSSYEQYF
>.|many|TRBJ1-1|TRBV6-6
TGTGCCAGCAGAATCAGTGAGTCTGAAGCTTTCTTT
CASRISESEAFF
>.|many|TRBJ1-1|TRBV12-5
TGTGCTAGTGGTTTGGTACTCCCAGGATTGAACACTGAAGCTTTCTTT
CASGLVLPGLNTEAFF
>.|.|TRBJ1-6|TRBV27
TGTGCCAGCAGTTTAATGCAGGGATACTCACCCCTCCACTTT
CASSLMQGYSPLHF
>.|many|TRBJ1-2|TRBV19
TGTGCCAGTAGAAGGAAGGAGACAGCTTTCTCTAACTATGGCTACACCTTC
CASRRKETAFSNYGYTF
>.|few|TRBJ1-2|TRBV27
TGTGCCAGCAGTTTGGGCAGGCGAGACTATGGCTACACCTTC
CASSLGRRDYGYTF
>.|.|TRBJ2-2|TRBV12-3/TRBV12-4
TGTGCCAGCAGTAGGGAAACCGGGGAGCTGTTTTTT
CASSRETGELFF
>TRBD1|.|TRBJ2-7|TRBV27
TGTGCCAGCAGTGGACAGGGAGACTACGAGCAGTACTTC
CASSGQGDYEQYF
>.|many|TRBJ2-3|TRBV7-6
TGTGCCAGCAGCTTAGTCGCTAGCACAGATACGCAGTATTTT
CASSLVASTDTQYF
>.|.|TRBJ1-5|TRBV6-2/TRBV6-3
TGTGCCAGCAGTCGCTATCAAAATCAGCCCCAGCATTTT
CASSRYQNQPQHF
>.|few|TRBJ2-6|TRBV29-1
TGCAGCGTTGTTGTGACGGCAGGGTTCGGGGCCAACGTCCTGACTTTC
CSVVVTAGFGANVLTF
>TRBD1|many|TRBJ1-1|TRBV10-3
TGTGCCATCAGGGGACCAGGGGGGGAGCCTGAAGCTTTCTTT
CAIRGPGGEPEAFF
>.|few|TRBJ1-1|TRBV2
TGTGCCAGCATGGAAAGAGACATGAACACTGAAGCTTTCTTT
CASMERDMNTEAFF
>.|few|TRBJ2-7|TRBV7-2
TGTGCCAGCAGCTTGAGTACCTACGAGCAGTACTTC
CASSLSTYEQYF
>.|few|TRBJ2-1|TRBV7-9
TGTGCCAGCAGCGCAACTAGTCACTCCTCCGGTGAGCAGTTCTTC
CASSATSHSSGEQFF
>.|.|TRBJ1-1|TRBV29-1
TGCAGCGTGGCGGGGGGGCAGTGGACTGAAGCTTTCTTT
CSVAGGQWTEAFF